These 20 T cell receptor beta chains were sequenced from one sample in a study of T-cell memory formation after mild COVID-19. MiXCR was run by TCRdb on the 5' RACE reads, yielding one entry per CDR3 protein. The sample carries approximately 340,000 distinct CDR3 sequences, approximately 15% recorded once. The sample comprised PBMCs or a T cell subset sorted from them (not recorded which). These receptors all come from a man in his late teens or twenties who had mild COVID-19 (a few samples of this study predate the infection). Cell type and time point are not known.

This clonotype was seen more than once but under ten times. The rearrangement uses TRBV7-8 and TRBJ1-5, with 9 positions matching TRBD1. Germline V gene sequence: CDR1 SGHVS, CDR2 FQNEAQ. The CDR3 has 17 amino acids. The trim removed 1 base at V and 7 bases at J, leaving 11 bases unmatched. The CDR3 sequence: CASSLGTGGRRDQPQHF. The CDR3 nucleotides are TGTGCCAGCAGCTTAGGTACAGGGGGCAGGCGGGACCAGCCCCAGCATTTT.

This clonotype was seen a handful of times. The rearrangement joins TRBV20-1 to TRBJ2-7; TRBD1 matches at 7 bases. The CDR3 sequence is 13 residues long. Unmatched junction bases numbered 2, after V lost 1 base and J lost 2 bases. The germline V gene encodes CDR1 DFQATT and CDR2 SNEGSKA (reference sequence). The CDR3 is CSARGQGTYEQYV. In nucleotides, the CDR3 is TGCAGTGCTAGAGGACAGGGAACCTACGAGCAGTACGTC.

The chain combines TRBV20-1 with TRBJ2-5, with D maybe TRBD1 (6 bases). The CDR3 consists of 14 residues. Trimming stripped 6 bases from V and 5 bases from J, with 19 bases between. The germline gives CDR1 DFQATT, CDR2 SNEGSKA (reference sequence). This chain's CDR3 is CSARTAPGRETQYF. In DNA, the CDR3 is TGCAGTGCGAGGACAGCACCGGGAAGGGAGACCCAGTACTTC.

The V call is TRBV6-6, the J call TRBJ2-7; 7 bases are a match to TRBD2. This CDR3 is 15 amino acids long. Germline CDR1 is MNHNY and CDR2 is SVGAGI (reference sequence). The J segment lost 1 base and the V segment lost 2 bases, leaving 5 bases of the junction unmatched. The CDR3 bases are TGTGCCAGCAGTTACCGGGCTAGCGGATCCTACGAGCAGTACGTC. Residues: CASSYRASGSYEQYV.

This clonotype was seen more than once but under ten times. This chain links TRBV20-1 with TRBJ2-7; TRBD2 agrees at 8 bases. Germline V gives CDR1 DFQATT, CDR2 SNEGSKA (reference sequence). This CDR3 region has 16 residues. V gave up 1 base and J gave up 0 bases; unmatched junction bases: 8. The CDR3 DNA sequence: TGCAGTGCTAGAGTGGCTAGCGGGCGGCTCTCCTACGAGCAGTACTTC. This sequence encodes CSARVASGRLSYEQYF.

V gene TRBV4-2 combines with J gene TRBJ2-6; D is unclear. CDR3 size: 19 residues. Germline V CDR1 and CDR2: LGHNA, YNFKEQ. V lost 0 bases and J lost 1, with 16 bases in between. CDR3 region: CASSQELSPARSGANVLTF. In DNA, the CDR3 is TGTGCCAGCAGCCAAGAATTGAGCCCGGCGAGGTCTGGGGCCAACGTCCTGACTTTC.

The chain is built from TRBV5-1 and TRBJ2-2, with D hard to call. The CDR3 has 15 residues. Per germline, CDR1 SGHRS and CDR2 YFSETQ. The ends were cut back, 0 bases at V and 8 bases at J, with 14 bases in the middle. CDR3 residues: CASSLVGPNEGELFF. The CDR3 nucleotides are TGCGCCAGCAGCTTGGTGGGCCCTAATGAAGGGGAGCTGTTTTTT. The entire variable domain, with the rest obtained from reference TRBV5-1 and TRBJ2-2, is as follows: KAGVTQTPRYLIKTRGQQVTLSCSPISGHRSVSWYQQTPGQGLQFLFEYFSETQRNKGNFPGRFSGRQFSNSRSEMNVSTLELGDSALYLCASSLVGPNEGELFFGEGSRLTVL.

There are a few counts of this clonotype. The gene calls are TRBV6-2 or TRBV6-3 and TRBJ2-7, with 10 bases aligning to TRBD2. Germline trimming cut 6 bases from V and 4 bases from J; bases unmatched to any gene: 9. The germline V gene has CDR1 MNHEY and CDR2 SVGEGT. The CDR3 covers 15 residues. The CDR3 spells CASSPQRGGPYEQYV. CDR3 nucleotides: TGTGCCAGCAGCCCCCAGCGGGGGGGTCCGTACGAGCAGTACGTC.

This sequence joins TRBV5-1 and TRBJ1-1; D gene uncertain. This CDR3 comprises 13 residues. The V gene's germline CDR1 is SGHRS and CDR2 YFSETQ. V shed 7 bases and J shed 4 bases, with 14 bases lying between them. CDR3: CASPFRLTTEAFF. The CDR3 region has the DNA TGCGCCAGCCCGTTCAGACTGACCACTGAAGCTTTCTTT.

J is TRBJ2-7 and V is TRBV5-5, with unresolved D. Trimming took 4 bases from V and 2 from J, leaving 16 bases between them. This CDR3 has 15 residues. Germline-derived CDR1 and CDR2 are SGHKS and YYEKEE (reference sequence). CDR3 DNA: TGTGCCAGCAGCCCTGACACCAGTCTTCCCTACGAGCAGTACGTC. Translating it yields CASSPDTSLPYEQYV.

For the CDR3, the DNA is TGTGCCAGCAGCCCGCCCCACGGACAGGAGGAGCAGTTCTTC. It specifies CASSPPHGQEEQFF. The chain has TRBV5-5 and TRBJ2-1; 7 nucleotides line up with TRBD1. J was trimmed by 10 bases and V by 4 bases; bases with no gene match: 11. The CDR3 loop spans 14 amino acids. From germline, CDR1 is SGHKS and CDR2 YYEKEE (reference sequence).

The DNA of the CDR3 is TGTGCCAGCAGCCTCATACGGGGGAATGAGCAGTTCTTC. Translating it yields CASSLIRGNEQFF. This chain connects TRBV3-1 to TRBJ2-1; weak D call: TRBD2 (6 bases). CDR3 length: 13 residues. The V gene's germline CDR1 is LGHDT and CDR2 YNNKEL (reference sequence). The V end lost 4 bases, the J end lost 7 bases, and 11 bases lay between the germline ends.

The CDR3 is CASSSSPGRENTGELFF. The CDR3 nucleotides read TGTGCCAGCAGCTCCAGTCCCGGCAGGGAGAACACCGGGGAGCTGTTTTTT. The V call is TRBV7-9, the J call TRBJ2-2; possibly TRBD1 for D (5 bases). Trimming stripped 4 bases from V and 1 base from J, with 16 bases between. The CDR3 sequence is 17 residues long. CDR1 is SEHNR and CDR2 is FQNEAQ in the germline V gene (reference sequence).

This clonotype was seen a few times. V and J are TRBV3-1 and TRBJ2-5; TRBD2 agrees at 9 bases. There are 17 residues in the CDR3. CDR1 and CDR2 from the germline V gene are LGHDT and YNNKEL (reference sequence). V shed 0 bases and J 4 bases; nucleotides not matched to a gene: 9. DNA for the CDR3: TGTGCCAGCAGCCAAGAAGGGCGCCTAGCGGGGAGAGAGACCCAGTACTTC. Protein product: CASSQEGRLAGRETQYF.

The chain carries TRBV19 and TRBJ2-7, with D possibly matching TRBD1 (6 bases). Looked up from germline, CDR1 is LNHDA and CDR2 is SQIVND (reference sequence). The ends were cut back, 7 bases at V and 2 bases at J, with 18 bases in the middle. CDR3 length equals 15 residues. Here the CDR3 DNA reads TGTGCCAGTAACCCGAAGGGCAGGGGAACCTACGAGCAGTACTTC. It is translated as CASNPKGRGTYEQYF.

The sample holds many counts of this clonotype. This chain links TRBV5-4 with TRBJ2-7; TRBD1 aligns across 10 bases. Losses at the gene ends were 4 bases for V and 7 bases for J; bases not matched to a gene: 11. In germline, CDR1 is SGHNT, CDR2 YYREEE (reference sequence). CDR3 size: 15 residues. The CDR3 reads CASSPGDRGRLEQYF. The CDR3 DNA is TGTGCCAGCAGCCCAGGGGACAGGGGAAGATTGGAGCAGTACTTC.

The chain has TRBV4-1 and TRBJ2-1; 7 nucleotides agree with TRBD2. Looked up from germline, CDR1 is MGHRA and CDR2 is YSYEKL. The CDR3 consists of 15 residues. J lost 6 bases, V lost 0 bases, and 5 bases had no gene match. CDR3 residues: CASSQDRAGLNEQFF. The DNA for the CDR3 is TGCGCCAGCAGCCAAGATAGAGCGGGGCTCAATGAGCAGTTCTTC.

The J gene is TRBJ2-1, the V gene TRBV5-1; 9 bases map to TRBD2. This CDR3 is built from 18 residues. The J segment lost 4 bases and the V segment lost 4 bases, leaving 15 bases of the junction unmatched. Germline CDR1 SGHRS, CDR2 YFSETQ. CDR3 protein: CASSLLTRTLAGYNEQFF. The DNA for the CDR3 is TGCGCCAGCAGCCTGCTTACAAGGACCCTAGCGGGGTACAATGAGCAGTTCTTC.

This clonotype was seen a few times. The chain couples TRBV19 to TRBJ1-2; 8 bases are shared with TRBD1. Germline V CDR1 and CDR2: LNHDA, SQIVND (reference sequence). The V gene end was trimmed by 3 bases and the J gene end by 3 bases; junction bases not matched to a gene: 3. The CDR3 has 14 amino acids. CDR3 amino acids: CASSMTGEDYGYTF. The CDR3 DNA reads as TGTGCCAGTAGTATGACAGGGGAGGACTATGGCTACACCTTC.

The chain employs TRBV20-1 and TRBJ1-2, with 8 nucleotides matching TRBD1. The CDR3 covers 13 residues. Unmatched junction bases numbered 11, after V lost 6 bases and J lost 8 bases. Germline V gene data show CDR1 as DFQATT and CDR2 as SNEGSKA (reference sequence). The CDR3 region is CSARNGQGEGYTF. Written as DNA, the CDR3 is TGCAGTGCCAGGAACGGACAGGGTGAAGGCTACACCTTC.